The entry below describes one TCR beta chain. Antigen specificity is unknown. The sample originates from a study of T cell repertoires in cytomegalovirus infection. Turning to the study itself: Both a matching HLA type and CMV infection were indicated by public TCR beta signatures. The study, taken as a whole, reports: Individuals carrying CMV plus the relevant HLA were identified by cumulative frequency of public TCR beta families. Clonotypes of TCR beta that were HLA-C-restricted and CMV-specific dominated the ex vivo response.

TCRdb analysed the reads with MiXCR anew, one entry per CDR3 protein. The sample yields fewer than 300,000 distinct CDR3 sequences, about a quarter seen once. CDR3 length: 16 residues. Trimming cost V 2 bases and J 0 bases, with 11 bases left between them. In germline, CDR1 is ENHRY, CDR2 SYGVKD. The genes are TRBV10-3 and TRBJ2-4; D call uncertain. Sequenced input: PBMCs. This receptor was identified in a human donor in good health (CMV status not recorded). Some clones in this sample may be carry-over from other donors' samples. The CDR3 reads CAISEKAEVAKNIQYF. The CDR3 DNA reads as TGTGCCATCAGTGAGAAGGCGGAAGTAGCCAAAAACATTCAGTACTTC.